The next 23 T cell receptor beta chains were all read from a single sample in a study of shared clonotypes between healthy human individuals. The table came from immunoSEQ multiplex PCR; TCRdb's copy has only in-frame clones and leaves some out. The repertoire has around 600,000 clones, about 95% of them found once; the top ten carry around 0.12%. Naive CD8 cells comprised CD45RO-negative, CCR7-positively selected cells, excluding terminally differentiated effector memory CD45RA+ cells. The sample taken for sequencing was naive CD8+ T cells sorted from blood. Every receptor here comes from a woman aged 25 to 39 in good health.

This chain connects TRBV15 to TRBJ2-1; D gene ambiguous. Germline CDR1 and CDR2: LNHNV and YYDKDF (reference sequence). This CDR3 region has 13 residues. Trimming took 3 bases from V and 3 from J, leaving 6 bases between them. The CDR3 coding sequence is TGTGCCACCAGCAGGGGGTTCTACAATGAGCAGTTCTTC. Residues: CATSRGFYNEQFF. Full variable domain (outside the CDR3, taken from reference TRBV15 and TRBJ2-1): DAMVIQNPRYQVTQFGKPVTLSCSQTLNHNVMYWYQQKSSQAPKLLFHYYDKDFNNEADTPDNFQSRRPNTSFCFLDIRSPGLGDTAMYLCATSRGFYNEQFFGPGTRLTVL.

The chain recombines TRBV28 with TRBJ1-2, with 9 bases fitting TRBD1. Germline lookup yields CDR1 MDHEN and CDR2 SYDVKM. The J segment lost 2 bases and the V segment lost 5 bases, leaving 6 bases of the junction unmatched. This CDR3 region has 15 residues. CDR3 amino acids: CASSDTGGANYGYTF. CDR3 coding DNA: TGTGCCAGCAGTGACACAGGGGGCGCCAACTATGGCTACACCTTC.

The V call is TRBV28, the J call TRBJ2-3; 7 bases line up with TRBD2. CDR1 is MDHEN, CDR2 SYDVKM, per germline. This CDR3 is 16 amino acids long. Trimming took 2 bases from V and 2 from J; bases not matched to a gene: 7. CDR3 sequence: CASSLGGSLNTDTQYF. The CDR3 nucleotides read TGTGCCAGCAGTTTAGGCGGGAGTCTTAACACAGATACGCAGTATTTT. Supplemented by reference TRBV28 and TRBJ2-3, the full variable domain reads DVKVTQSSRYLVKRTGEKVFLECVQDMDHENMFWYRQDPGLGLRLIYFSYDVKMKEKGDIPEGYSVSREKKERFSLILESASTNQTSMYLCASSLGGSLNTDTQYFGPGTRLTVL.

The J gene is TRBJ2-3, the V gene TRBV6-4; 7 bases map to TRBD2. CDR1 is MRHNA and CDR2 is SNTAGT in the germline V gene. The length of the CDR3 is 14 residues. V trimming: 2 bases; J trimming: 3 bases; junction bases outside the gene matches: 2. For the CDR3, the DNA is TGTGCCAGCAGTGACAGGGGAGGGACAGATACGCAGTATTTT. As protein: CASSDRGGTDTQYF.

As DNA, the CDR3 is TGTGCCAGCAGCTTGGGCACCCTGGCGGGAGTGGCAGATGAGCAGTTCTTC. It yields the protein CASSLGTLAGVADEQFF. This sequence joins TRBV5-4 and TRBJ2-1; 7 bases line up with TRBD2. Germline-derived CDR1 and CDR2 are SGHNT and YYREEE (reference sequence). This CDR3 is built from 17 residues. The V gene end was trimmed by 0 bases and the J gene end by 8 bases; junction bases not matched to a gene: 14.

In regard to this clone: This CDR3 is also generated by other DNA sequences in the sample. This sequence joins TRBV9 and TRBJ2-7; D ambiguous. The CDR3 covers 14 residues. V lost 0 bases and J lost 6, with 13 bases in between. CDR1 SGDLS and CDR2 YYNGEE come from the germline V gene. The CDR3 reads CASSVGRTLREQYF. Here the CDR3 DNA reads TGTGCCAGCAGCGTAGGGAGAACTCTTCGCGAGCAGTACTTC.

The chain combines TRBV6-8 with TRBJ1-5, with D tentatively TRBD1 (5 bases). CDR1 and CDR2 (germline): MNHGY, SAAAGT. Trimming shortened V by 8 bases and J by 6 bases, and 8 bases separated the two germline ends. There are 11 residues in the CDR3. CDR3 region: CASGGGQPQHF. For the CDR3, the DNA is TGTGCCAGCGGCGGGGGTCAGCCCCAGCATTTT.

Regarding this clone: Within the sample, other DNA sequences also encode this same CDR3. This chain links TRBV30 with TRBJ1-1, with a tentative D call TRBD1 (5 bases). The ends were cut back, 2 bases at V and 8 bases at J, with 9 bases in the middle. CDR1 is GTSNPN, CDR2 SVGIG, per germline (reference sequence). The CDR3 is 11 residues long. CDR3 sequence (DNA): TGTGCCTGGAGTAGGGGACGGGAAGCTTTCTTT. This codes for CAWSRGREAFF.

To note about this clone: It may be a read error: a sequence one base away is much more abundant. This sequence joins TRBV5-6 and TRBJ1-1, with no clear D. V was cut by 3 bases and J by 1 base, with 1 base left in between. Looked up from germline, CDR1 is SGHDT and CDR2 is YYEEEE. This CDR3 is 11 amino acids long. The CDR3 region is CASSWNTEAFF. The CDR3 nucleotides read TGTGCCAGCAGCTGGAACACTGAAGCTTTCTTT. The whole variable domain, filled in from reference TRBV5-6 and TRBJ1-1, reads DAGVTQSPTHLIKTRGQQVTLRCSPKSGHDTVSWYQQALGQGPQFIFQYYEEEERQRGNFPDRFSGHQFPNYSSELNVNALLLGDSALYLCASSWNTEAFFGQGTRLTVV.

This clone occurred once. The V gene is TRBV5-1, the J gene TRBJ2-1; TRBD2 agrees at 11 bases. The CDR3 totals 18 residues. Germline V gene sequence: CDR1 SGHRS, CDR2 YFSETQ. The ends lost 0 bases at V and 7 bases at J; junction bases unmatched: 12. The CDR3 region is CASSLVPGLAAPGNEQFF. Written as DNA, the CDR3 is TGCGCCAGCAGCTTGGTCCCGGGACTAGCGGCTCCAGGGAATGAGCAGTTCTTC. The full variable domain, with the rest looked up from reference TRBV5-1 and TRBJ2-1, is KAGVTQTPRYLIKTRGQQVTLSCSPISGHRSVSWYQQTPGQGLQFLFEYFSETQRNKGNFPGRFSGRQFSNSRSEMNVSTLELGDSALYLCASSLVPGLAAPGNEQFFGPGTRLTVL.

The chain is built from TRBV27 and TRBJ2-1; D uncertain. This CDR3 is built from 13 residues. V was clipped by 2 bases and J by 10 bases, with 12 bases between them. The V gene's germline CDR1 is MNHEY and CDR2 SMNVEV (reference sequence). CDR3 nucleotide sequence: TGTGCCAGCAGTTTAATGGTGGCAACCGAGCAGTTCTTC. Protein sequence: CASSLMVATEQFF.

This chain links TRBV11-1 with TRBJ1-1, with D unclear. Germline CDR1 is SGHAT and CDR2 is FQDESV (reference sequence). V was clipped by 5 bases and J by 0 bases, with 7 bases between them. The CDR3 is 13 amino acids. The CDR3, as DNA: TGTGCCAGCAGCCAGGAGATGAACACTGAAGCTTTCTTT. Translation: CASSQEMNTEAFF.

This chain uses TRBV4-2 with TRBJ1-5; D might be TRBD1 (5 bases). Germline CDR1 LGHNA, CDR2 YNFKEQ. The CDR3 has 18 residues. The germline V and J ends were trimmed by 4 bases and 1 base, with 20 bases remaining between them. The CDR3: CASSPSPTGTESNQPQHF. The CDR3 DNA reads as TGTGCCAGCAGCCCCTCACCGACCGGGACGGAAAGCAATCAGCCCCAGCATTTT.

The CDR3 reads CASSSPLAGGPQETQYF. The CDR3 nucleotides read TGTGCCAGCAGCTCCCCCTTAGCGGGAGGGCCTCAAGAGACCCAGTACTTC. The chain carries TRBV9 and TRBJ2-5, with 11 bases lining up with TRBD2. This CDR3 region has 17 residues. Germline V lookup: CDR1 SGDLS, CDR2 YYNGEE. Losses at the gene ends were 4 bases for V and 2 bases for J; bases not matched to a gene: 10.

The V gene is TRBV10-1, the J gene TRBJ2-3; 13 nucleotides line up with TRBD2. The CDR3 length is 18 residues. The ends lost 2 bases at V and 4 bases at J; junction bases unmatched: 9. The germline V gene has CDR1 WNHNN and CDR2 SYGVQD (reference sequence). The CDR3 DNA is TGCGCCAGCAGTGAGGGTGGGACTAGCGGGAAGGTGGCAGATACGCAGTATTTT. Translating it yields CASSEGGTSGKVADTQYF.

The chain couples TRBV14 to TRBJ2-1, with a tentative D call TRBD1 (6 bases). From germline, CDR1 is SGHDN and CDR2 FVKESK. V was cut by 4 bases and J by 11 bases, with 9 bases left in between. The CDR3 covers 11 residues. The CDR3 spells CASSPGTQQFF. CDR3 coding DNA: TGTGCCAGCAGCCCCGGGACACAGCAGTTCTTC.

The chain carries TRBV6-5 and TRBJ2-7; D perhaps matches TRBD2 (5 bases). Germline V CDR1 and CDR2: MNHEY, SVGAGI. This CDR3 has 15 amino acids. V shed 0 bases and J shed 5 bases, with 14 bases lying between them. Written as DNA, the CDR3 is TGTGCCAGCAGTTACTCCCTGGGGAGCGGAAACGAGCAGTACTTC. Protein product: CASSYSLGSGNEQYF.

This sequence joins TRBV9 and TRBJ1-3, with D uncertain. The V gene's germline CDR1 is SGDLS and CDR2 YYNGEE. The CDR3 runs to 15 residues. Between the trimmed V and J ends, which lost 6 bases and 0 bases, there was a span of 13 bases. CDR3 sequence: CASTPRRFSGNTIYF. The CDR3 DNA reads as TGTGCCAGCACCCCGAGACGATTCTCTGGAAACACCATATATTTT.

The V call is TRBV9, the J call TRBJ1-2, with D possibly being TRBD1 (5 bases). Germline-derived CDR1 and CDR2 are SGDLS and YYNGEE. The V end lost 3 bases, the J end lost 9 bases, and 9 bases lay between the germline ends. The CDR3 has 11 amino acids. CDR3 bases: TGTGCCAGCAGCGCGGGGACGCGCTACACCTTC. Amino acids: CASSAGTRYTF.

J is TRBJ1-5 and V is TRBV10-2; D not resolved. Trimming cost V 8 bases and J 1 base, with 9 bases left between them. Per the germline V gene, CDR1 is WSHSY and CDR2 is SAAADI. The CDR3 runs to 13 residues. The CDR3 DNA sequence: TGCGCCAGCCATGATTCGAGCAATCAGCCCCAGCATTTT. It codes for CASHDSSNQPQHF.

This chain joins TRBV19 and TRBJ2-7; 10 nucleotides agree with TRBD1. CDR1 is LNHDA and CDR2 is SQIVND in the germline V gene (reference sequence). With V trimmed by 7 bases and J by 3 bases, 6 bases remained unmatched. This CDR3 is 14 amino acids long. The DNA for the CDR3 is TGTGCCAGTACGCCGGGACAGGGGTACTACGAGCAGTACTTC. Protein: CASTPGQGYYEQYF.

The rearrangement links TRBV6-5 to TRBJ2-7; D uncertain. Germline V lookup: CDR1 MNHEY, CDR2 SVGAGI. The CDR3 runs to 16 residues. Trimming removed 0 bases at V and 0 bases at J, with 12 bases between. Here the CDR3 DNA reads TGTGCCAGCAGTTACTCGCTGGGGTTAGCCTCCTACGAGCAGTACTTC. The encoded protein is CASSYSLGLASYEQYF.

CDR3 region: CASSGTSTNEKLFF. The DNA for the CDR3 is TGCGCCAGCAGTGGGACATCAACTAATGAAAAACTGTTTTTT. The J gene is TRBJ1-4, the V gene TRBV10-2, with D possibly TRBD1 on 5 matching bases. Trimming took off 4 bases at V and 0 bases at J, with 6 bases between the two ends. Germline assignment: CDR1 WSHSY and CDR2 SAAADI. The length of the CDR3 is 14 residues.